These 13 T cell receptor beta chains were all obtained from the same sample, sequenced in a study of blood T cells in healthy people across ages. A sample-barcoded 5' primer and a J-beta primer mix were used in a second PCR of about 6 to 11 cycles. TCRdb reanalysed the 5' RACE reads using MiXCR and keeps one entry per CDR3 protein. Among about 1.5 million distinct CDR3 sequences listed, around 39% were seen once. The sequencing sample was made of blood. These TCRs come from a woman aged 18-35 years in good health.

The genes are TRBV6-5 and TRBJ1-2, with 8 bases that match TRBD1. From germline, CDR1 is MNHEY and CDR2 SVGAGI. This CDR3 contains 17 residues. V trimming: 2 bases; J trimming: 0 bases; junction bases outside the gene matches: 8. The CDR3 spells CASSYGDRTGANYGYTF. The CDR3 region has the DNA TGTGCCAGCAGTTACGGGGACAGGACTGGAGCTAACTATGGCTACACCTTC.

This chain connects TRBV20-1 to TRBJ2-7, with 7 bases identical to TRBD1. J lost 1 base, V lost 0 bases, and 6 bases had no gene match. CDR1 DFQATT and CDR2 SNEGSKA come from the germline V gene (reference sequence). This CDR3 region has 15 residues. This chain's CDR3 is CSARDMDRMSYEQYF. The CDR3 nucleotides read TGCAGTGCTAGAGATATGGACAGGATGTCCTACGAGCAGTACTTC.

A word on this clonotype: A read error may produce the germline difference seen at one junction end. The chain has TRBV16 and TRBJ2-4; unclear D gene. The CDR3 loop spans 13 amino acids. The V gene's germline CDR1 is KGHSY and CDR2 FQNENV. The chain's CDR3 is CASGQALRYEQYF. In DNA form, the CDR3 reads TGTGCCAGCGGCCAGGCACTGAGATATGAGCAGTACTTC.

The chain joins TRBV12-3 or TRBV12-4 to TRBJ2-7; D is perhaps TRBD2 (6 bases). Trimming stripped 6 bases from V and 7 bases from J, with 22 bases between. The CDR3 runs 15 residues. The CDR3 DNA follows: TGTGCCAGCAGACCCCTAGCGAGCTCCTACAATGAGCAGTACTTC. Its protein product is CASRPLASSYNEQYF.

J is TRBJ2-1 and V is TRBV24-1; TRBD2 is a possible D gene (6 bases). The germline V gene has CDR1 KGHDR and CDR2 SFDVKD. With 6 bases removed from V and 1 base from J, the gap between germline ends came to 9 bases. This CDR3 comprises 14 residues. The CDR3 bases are TGTGCCACCAGTCCGGGAGAATCCTACAATGAGCAGTTCTTC. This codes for CATSPGESYNEQFF.

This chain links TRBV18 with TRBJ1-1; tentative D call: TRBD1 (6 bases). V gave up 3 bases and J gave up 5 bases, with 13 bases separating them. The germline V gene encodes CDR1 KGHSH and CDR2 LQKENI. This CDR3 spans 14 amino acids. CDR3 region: CASSPKQGMTEAFF. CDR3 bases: TGTGCCAGCTCACCGAAACAGGGTATGACTGAAGCTTTCTTT.

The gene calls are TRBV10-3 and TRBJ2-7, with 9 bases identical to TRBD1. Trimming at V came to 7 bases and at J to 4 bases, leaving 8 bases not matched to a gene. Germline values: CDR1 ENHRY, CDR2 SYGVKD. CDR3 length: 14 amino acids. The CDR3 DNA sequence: TGTGCCATCAAAACCGGGACAGGGTGGTACGAGCAGTACTTC. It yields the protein CAIKTGTGWYEQYF.

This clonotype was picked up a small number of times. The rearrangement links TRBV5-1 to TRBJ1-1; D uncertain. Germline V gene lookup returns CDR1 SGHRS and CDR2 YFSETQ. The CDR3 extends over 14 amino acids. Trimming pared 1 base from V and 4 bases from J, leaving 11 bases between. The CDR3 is CASSLTESFTEAFF. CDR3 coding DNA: TGCGCCAGCAGCTTGACGGAATCGTTCACTGAAGCTTTCTTT.

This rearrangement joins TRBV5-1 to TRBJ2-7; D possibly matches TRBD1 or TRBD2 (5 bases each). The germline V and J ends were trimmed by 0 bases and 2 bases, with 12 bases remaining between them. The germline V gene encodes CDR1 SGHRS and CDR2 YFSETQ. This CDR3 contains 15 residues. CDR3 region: CASSLGDLLTYEQYF. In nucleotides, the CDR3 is TGCGCCAGCAGCTTGGGGGACCTTCTTACCTACGAGCAGTACTTC.

The CDR3 is CASTRREQGLHEQYF. CDR3 nucleotide sequence: TGTGCCAGCACGCGCCGCGAACAGGGACTACACGAGCAGTACTTC. The V call is TRBV7-2, the J call TRBJ2-7, with D possibly matching TRBD2 (7 bases). This CDR3 has 15 residues. The ends were cut back, 7 bases at V and 5 bases at J, with 21 bases in the middle. Germline V gene sequence: CDR1 SGHTA, CDR2 FQGNSA. Full variable domain (remainder filled in from reference TRBV7-2 and TRBJ2-7): GAGVSQSPSNKVTEKGKDVELRCDPISGHTALYWYRQSLGQGLEFLIYFQGNSAPDKSGLPSDRFSAERTGGSVSTLTIQRTQQEDSAVYLCASTRREQGLHEQYFGPGTRLTVT.

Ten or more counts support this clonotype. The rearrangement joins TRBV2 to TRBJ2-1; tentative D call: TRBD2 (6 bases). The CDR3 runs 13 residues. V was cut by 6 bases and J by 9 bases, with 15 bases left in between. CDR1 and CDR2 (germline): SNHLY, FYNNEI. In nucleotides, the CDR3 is TGTGCCAGCAGGACTCTGGTGGGAGGTGAGCAGTTCTTC. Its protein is CASRTLVGGEQFF.

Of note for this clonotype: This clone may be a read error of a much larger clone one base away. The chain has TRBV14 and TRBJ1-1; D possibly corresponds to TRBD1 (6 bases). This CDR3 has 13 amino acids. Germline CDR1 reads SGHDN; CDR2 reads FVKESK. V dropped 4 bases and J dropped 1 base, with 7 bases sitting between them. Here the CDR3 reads CASSRQANTEAFF. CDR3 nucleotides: TGTGCCAGCAGCCGACAGGCGAACACTGAAGCTTTCTTT.

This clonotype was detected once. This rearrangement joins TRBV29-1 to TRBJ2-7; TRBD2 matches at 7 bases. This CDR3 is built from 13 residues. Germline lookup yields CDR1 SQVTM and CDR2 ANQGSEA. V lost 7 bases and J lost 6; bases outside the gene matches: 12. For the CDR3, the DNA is TGCAGCGCCAATGGGGCGGGGGTAGCCGAGCAGTACTTC. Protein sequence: CSANGAGVAEQYF.